Each of the 19 T cell receptor beta chains below was sequenced from the same sample in a study of CD4+ T cells in melanoma. Generated by immunoSEQ multiplex PCR, the TCRdb table keeps only in-frame clones and is missing some. Seen here are 17,000 or so clones, under 90% observed once, and the top ten hold approximately 5.4%. The sample was cells from a culture (not recorded whether cultured in vitro). These receptors all stem from a human donor with melanoma.

The chain employs TRBV7-8 and TRBJ1-2, with no clear D. Germline V gene sequence: CDR1 SGHVS, CDR2 FQNEAQ. Deletions cut 4 bases from V and 2 bases from J, with 17 bases between. The CDR3 runs to 16 residues. The CDR3 reads CASSSLAAGMNYGYTF. CDR3 nucleotide sequence: TGTGCCAGCAGCTCACTGGCGGCGGGAATGAACTATGGCTACACCTTC.

The rearrangement joins TRBV6-1 to TRBJ1-2; tentative D call: TRBD1 (5 bases). Germline V gene data show CDR1 as MNHNS and CDR2 as SASEGT. This CDR3 region has 14 residues. Trimming took 7 bases from V and 7 from J, leaving 19 bases between them. The DNA of the CDR3 is TGTGCCAGCATTAACATTCGGGGGGTACGTGGCTACACCTTC. Its translation: CASINIRGVRGYTF.

The J gene is TRBJ2-5, the V gene TRBV4-1, with D perhaps matching TRBD1 (6 bases). Germline V lookup: CDR1 MGHRA, CDR2 YSYEKL. The CDR3 contains 14 residues. Trimming removed 1 base from V and 4 bases from J, with 10 bases in between. This chain's CDR3 is CASSQVRGRETQYF. The CDR3 DNA reads as TGCGCCAGCAGCCAAGTCAGGGGTCGAGAGACCCAGTACTTC.

This clone appeared a few times. CDR3 sequence reads: CASSYGGGGFYEQYF. CDR3 coding DNA: TGTGCCAGCAGTTACGGCGGAGGGGGATTCTACGAGCAGTACTTC. The chain combines TRBV6-5 with TRBJ2-7; possibly TRBD1 or TRBD2 for D (6 bases each). Germline CDR1 reads MNHEY; CDR2 reads SVGAGI. The V end was cut by 2 bases, the J end by 3 bases, with 14 bases between. CDR3 length: 15 amino acids.

This chain links TRBV30 with TRBJ1-5, with D perhaps matching TRBD1 (6 bases). Germline loops: CDR1 GTSNPN, CDR2 SVGIG (reference sequence). The CDR3 runs to 16 residues. The V gene lost 0 bases and the J gene lost 2 bases, with 14 bases spanning the gap. The CDR3 loop reads CAWSVQGRGGNQPQHF. Written as DNA, the CDR3 is TGTGCCTGGAGTGTACAGGGTAGGGGCGGCAATCAGCCCCAGCATTTT.

V usage is TRBV20-1 and J usage is TRBJ2-7; unclear D gene. Germline values: CDR1 DFQATT, CDR2 SNEGSKA (reference sequence). Trimming cost V 3 bases and J 3 bases, with 3 bases left between them. The CDR3 sequence is 10 residues long. This chain's CDR3 is CSARDYEQYF. DNA for the CDR3: TGCAGTGCTAGGGACTACGAGCAGTACTTC.

The genes are TRBV2 and TRBJ1-3, with D possibly TRBD1 on 5 matching bases. The CDR3 is 15 amino acids. The germline V gene encodes CDR1 SNHLY and CDR2 FYNNEI. V lost 8 bases to trimming and J lost 5 bases, with 19 bases between them. The CDR3 loop reads CASQGNRGLRNTIYF. The CDR3 coding sequence is TGTGCCAGCCAGGGAAACCGGGGCCTCCGAAACACCATATATTTT. The whole variable domain, filled in from reference TRBV2 and TRBJ1-3, reads EPEVTQTPSHQVTQMGQEVILRCVPISNHLYFYWYRQILGQKVEFLVSFYNNEISEKSEIFDDQFSVERPDGSNFTLKIRSTKLEDSAMYFCASQGNRGLRNTIYFGEGSWLTVV.

The chain recombines TRBV7-3 with TRBJ2-7, with 7 positions matching TRBD1. This CDR3 contains 14 residues. With V trimmed by 8 bases and J by 0 bases, 7 bases remained unmatched. CDR1 is SGHTA, CDR2 FQGTGA, per germline. CDR3 sequence reads: CASSPDRSSYEQYF. The CDR3 bases are TGTGCCAGCTCCCCGGACAGGAGCTCCTACGAGCAGTACTTC.

The V call is TRBV12-5, the J call TRBJ2-1, with TRBD1 identical over 7 bases. The CDR3 is made up of 15 amino acids. The J segment lost 0 bases and the V segment lost 6 bases, leaving 5 bases of the junction unmatched. Germline values: CDR1 LGHNT, CDR2 FRNRAP. CDR3 bases: TGTGCTAGTGGGACGGGACAGCTCTCCTACAATGAGCAGTTCTTC. Protein product: CASGTGQLSYNEQFF.

This clone was detected once. V gene TRBV4-2 combines with J gene TRBJ2-3; D is possibly TRBD2 (6 bases). The V gene's germline CDR1 is LGHNA and CDR2 YNFKEQ. This CDR3 has 16 residues. Trimming took off 1 base at V and 6 bases at J, with 17 bases between the two ends. As DNA, the CDR3 is TGTGCCAGCAGCCAAGCCGGGAGACTAGTTATGGATACGCAGTATTTT. Translating gives CASSQAGRLVMDTQYF.

The genes are TRBV6-5 and TRBJ1-5; TRBD1 agrees at 7 bases. This CDR3 contains 15 residues. Germline values: CDR1 MNHEY, CDR2 SVGAGI. The J segment lost 2 bases and the V segment lost 5 bases, leaving 6 bases of the junction unmatched. CDR3 protein: CASSRQGSGNQPQHF. For the CDR3, the DNA is TGTGCCAGCAGTAGACAGGGATCGGGCAATCAGCCCCAGCATTTT.

This chain uses TRBV18 with TRBJ1-1; the match to TRBD1 covers 7 bases. Germline V gene lookup returns CDR1 KGHSH and CDR2 LQKENI. V shed 8 bases, J shed 1 base, and the junction held 7 bases outside the gene matches. The CDR3 is 14 amino acids. Here the CDR3 reads CASGRDRKNTEAFF. DNA for the CDR3: TGTGCCAGCGGCCGGGACAGAAAGAACACTGAAGCTTTCTTT.

The chain uses TRBV11-2 and TRBJ1-1, with TRBD1 as a possible D gene (5 bases). CDR1 and CDR2 from the germline V gene are SGHAT and FQNNGV. The CDR3 is 13 residues long. With 5 bases removed from V and 6 bases from J, the gap between germline ends came to 13 bases. CDR3 sequence (DNA): TGTGCCAGCAGCCTGATAGGACAAGCTGAAGCTTTCTTT. Its translation is CASSLIGQAEAFF.

The chain combines TRBV11-3 with TRBJ2-3; 11 bases line up with TRBD1. CDR3 length equals 18 residues. Germline CDR1 SGHNT, CDR2 YENEEA. V was pared by 1 base and J by 6 bases, with 12 bases of the junction left unmatched. This chain's CDR3 is CASSLVPPGQGGLDTQYF. The CDR3 DNA is TGTGCCAGCAGCTTAGTTCCTCCGGGACAGGGGGGATTGGATACGCAGTATTTT.

The chain couples TRBV18 to TRBJ1-2, with D perhaps matching TRBD1 (5 bases). Germline V gene data show CDR1 as KGHSH and CDR2 as LQKENI. CDR3 length: 14 amino acids. V shed 2 bases and J shed 4 bases, with 11 bases lying between them. The CDR3 nucleotides read TGTGCCAGCTCACCAGGGGGGTACGGCTATGGCTACACCTTC. This gives the protein CASSPGGYGYGYTF.

The chain has TRBV27 and TRBJ1-2, with 7 bases that match TRBD1. J was trimmed by 8 bases and V by 5 bases; bases with no gene match: 11. Germline V gene lookup returns CDR1 MNHEY and CDR2 SMNVEV (reference sequence). CDR3 length: 14 residues. The CDR3 DNA sequence: TGTGCCAGCAGTCGAGAGGGACAGATGCCGGGCTACACCTTC. Protein: CASSREGQMPGYTF.

This clone occurred once. This rearrangement joins TRBV5-1 to TRBJ1-1; possibly TRBD1 for D (6 bases). This CDR3 has 14 amino acids. Trimming removed 4 bases from V and 1 base from J, with 11 bases in between. Germline V lookup: CDR1 SGHRS, CDR2 YFSETQ. The CDR3 region has the DNA TGCGCCAGCAGCGTTCTACAGGGGAACACTGAAGCTTTCTTT. Protein: CASSVLQGNTEAFF. The full variable domain, in which reference TRBV5-1 and TRBJ1-1 provide the parts outside the CDR3, is KAGVTQTPRYLIKTRGQQVTLSCSPISGHRSVSWYQQTPGQGLQFLFEYFSETQRNKGNFPGRFSGRQFSNSRSEMNVSTLELGDSALYLCASSVLQGNTEAFFGQGTRLTVV.

V usage is TRBV27 and J usage is TRBJ1-2, with D possibly matching TRBD1 (6 bases). The length of the CDR3 is 13 residues. V lost 5 bases and J 8 bases, leaving 15 bases between the germline ends. The germline gives CDR1 MNHEY, CDR2 SMNVEV (reference sequence). This chain's CDR3 is CASSTRTVGGYTF. CDR3 sequence (DNA): TGTGCCAGCAGTACCCGGACAGTGGGCGGCTACACCTTC.

This clone was detected only a few times. The rearrangement uses TRBV30 and TRBJ1-6; D not certain. Germline V gene data show CDR1 as GTSNPN and CDR2 as SVGIG (reference sequence). With 2 bases removed from V and 6 bases from J, the gap between germline ends came to 14 bases. The CDR3 has 15 residues. CDR3 coding DNA: TGTGCCTGGAGTTCAACTCGGGCGGGTAATTCACCCCTCCACTTT. Translating gives CAWSSTRAGNSPLHF.